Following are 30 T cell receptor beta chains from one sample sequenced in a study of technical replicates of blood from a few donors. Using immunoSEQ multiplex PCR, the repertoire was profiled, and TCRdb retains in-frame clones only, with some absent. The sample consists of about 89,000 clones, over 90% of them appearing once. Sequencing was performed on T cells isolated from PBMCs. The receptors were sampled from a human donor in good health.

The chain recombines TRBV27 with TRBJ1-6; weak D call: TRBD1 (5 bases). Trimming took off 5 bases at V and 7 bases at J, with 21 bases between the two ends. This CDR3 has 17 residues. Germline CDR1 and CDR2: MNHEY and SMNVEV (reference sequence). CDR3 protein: CASSPARLGARNSPLHF. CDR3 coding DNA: TGTGCCAGCAGTCCGGCGCGTCTTGGGGCTCGCAATTCACCCCTCCACTTT.

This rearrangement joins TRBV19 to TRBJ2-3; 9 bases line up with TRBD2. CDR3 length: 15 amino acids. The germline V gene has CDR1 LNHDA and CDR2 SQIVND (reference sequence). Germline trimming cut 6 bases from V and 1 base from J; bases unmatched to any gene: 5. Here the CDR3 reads CASSLAGSGTDTQYF. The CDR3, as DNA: TGTGCCAGTAGCCTAGCGGGATCTGGCACAGATACGCAGTATTTT.

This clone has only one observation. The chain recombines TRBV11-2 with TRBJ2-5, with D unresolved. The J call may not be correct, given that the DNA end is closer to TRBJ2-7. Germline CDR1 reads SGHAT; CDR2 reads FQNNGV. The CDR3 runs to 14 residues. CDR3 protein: CASSLVLPAYEQYF. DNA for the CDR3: TGTGCCAGCAGCTTAGTTCTGCCCGCCTACGAGCAGTACTTC.

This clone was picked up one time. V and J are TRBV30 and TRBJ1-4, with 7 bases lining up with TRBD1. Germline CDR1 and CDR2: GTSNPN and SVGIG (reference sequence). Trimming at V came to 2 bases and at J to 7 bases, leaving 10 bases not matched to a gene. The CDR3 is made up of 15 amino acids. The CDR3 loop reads CAWSYRGVVSEKLFF. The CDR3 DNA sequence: TGTGCCTGGAGTTACAGGGGAGTTGTCTCTGAAAAACTGTTTTTT.

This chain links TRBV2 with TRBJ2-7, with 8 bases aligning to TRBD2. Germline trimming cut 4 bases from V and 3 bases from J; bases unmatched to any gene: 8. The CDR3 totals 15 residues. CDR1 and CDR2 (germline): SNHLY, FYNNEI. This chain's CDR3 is CASSGGPTSDYEQYF. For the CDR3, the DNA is TGTGCCAGCAGTGGGGGCCCGACTAGCGACTACGAGCAGTACTTC. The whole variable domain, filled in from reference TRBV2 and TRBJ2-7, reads EPEVTQTPSHQVTQMGQEVILRCVPISNHLYFYWYRQILGQKVEFLVSFYNNEISEKSEIFDDQFSVERPDGSNFTLKIRSTKLEDSAMYFCASSGGPTSDYEQYFGPGTRLTVT.

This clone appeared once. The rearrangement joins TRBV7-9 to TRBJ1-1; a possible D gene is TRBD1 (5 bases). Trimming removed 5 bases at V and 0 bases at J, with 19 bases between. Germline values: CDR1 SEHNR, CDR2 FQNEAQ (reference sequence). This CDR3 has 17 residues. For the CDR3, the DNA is TGTGCCAGCAGCCCACGGGGGGTAACAACAGTGAACACTGAAGCTTTCTTT. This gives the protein CASSPRGVTTVNTEAFF.

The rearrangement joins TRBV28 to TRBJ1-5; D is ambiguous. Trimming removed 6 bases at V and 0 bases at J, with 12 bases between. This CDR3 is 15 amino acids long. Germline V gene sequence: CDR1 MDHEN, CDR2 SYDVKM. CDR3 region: CASRAGKHSNQPQHF. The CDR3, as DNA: TGTGCCAGCAGAGCCGGGAAACATAGCAATCAGCCCCAGCATTTT. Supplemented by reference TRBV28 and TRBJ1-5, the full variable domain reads DVKVTQSSRYLVKRTGEKVFLECVQDMDHENMFWYRQDPGLGLRLIYFSYDVKMKEKGDIPEGYSVSREKKERFSLILESASTNQTSMYLCASRAGKHSNQPQHFGDGTRLSIL.

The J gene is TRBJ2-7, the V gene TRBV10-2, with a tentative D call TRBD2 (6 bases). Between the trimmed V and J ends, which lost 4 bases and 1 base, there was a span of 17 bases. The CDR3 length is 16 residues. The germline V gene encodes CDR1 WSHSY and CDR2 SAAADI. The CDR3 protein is CASSGKEGLPSYEQYF. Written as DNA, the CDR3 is TGCGCCAGCAGTGGGAAGGAGGGGTTACCTTCCTACGAGCAGTACTTC.

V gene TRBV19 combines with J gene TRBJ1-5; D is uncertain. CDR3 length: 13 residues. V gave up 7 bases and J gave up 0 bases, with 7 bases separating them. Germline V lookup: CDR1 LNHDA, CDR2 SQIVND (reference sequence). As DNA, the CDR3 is TGTGCCAGTACGAGGAATAGCAATCAGCCCCAGCATTTT. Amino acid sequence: CASTRNSNQPQHF.

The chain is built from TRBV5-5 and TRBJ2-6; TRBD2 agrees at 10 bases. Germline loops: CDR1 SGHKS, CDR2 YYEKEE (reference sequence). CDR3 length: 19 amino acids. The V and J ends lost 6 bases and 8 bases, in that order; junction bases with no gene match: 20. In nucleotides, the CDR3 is TGTGCCAGCATCCCGTCCCCCTTCTCAGGGACTAGCGCCACCAACGTCCTGACTTTC. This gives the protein CASIPSPFSGTSATNVLTF.

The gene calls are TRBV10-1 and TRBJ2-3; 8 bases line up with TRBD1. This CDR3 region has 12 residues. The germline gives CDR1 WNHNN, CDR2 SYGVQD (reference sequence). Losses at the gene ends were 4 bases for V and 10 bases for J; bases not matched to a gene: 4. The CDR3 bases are TGCGCCAGCAGTGGACAGGGGCTATCGCAGTATTTT. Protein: CASSGQGLSQYF.

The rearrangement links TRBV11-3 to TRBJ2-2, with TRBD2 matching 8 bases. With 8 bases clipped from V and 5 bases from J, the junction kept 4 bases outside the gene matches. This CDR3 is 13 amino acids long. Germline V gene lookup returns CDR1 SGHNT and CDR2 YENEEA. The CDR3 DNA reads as TGTGCCAGCGGGAGCGGGAGTACCGGGGAGCTGTTTTTT. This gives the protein CASGSGSTGELFF.

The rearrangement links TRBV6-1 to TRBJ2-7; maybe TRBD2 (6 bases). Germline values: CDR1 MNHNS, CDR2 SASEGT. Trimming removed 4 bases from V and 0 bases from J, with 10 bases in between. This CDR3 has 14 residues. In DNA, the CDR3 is TGTGCCAGCAGTGGGAGGGACGGCTCCTACGAGCAGTACTTC. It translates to CASSGRDGSYEQYF.

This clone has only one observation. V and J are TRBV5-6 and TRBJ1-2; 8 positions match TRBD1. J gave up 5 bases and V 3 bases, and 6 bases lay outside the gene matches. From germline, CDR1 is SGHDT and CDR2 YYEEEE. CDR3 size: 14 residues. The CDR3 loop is CASSSGQGGYGYTF. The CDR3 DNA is TGTGCCAGCAGCTCAGGACAGGGAGGTTATGGCTACACCTTC.

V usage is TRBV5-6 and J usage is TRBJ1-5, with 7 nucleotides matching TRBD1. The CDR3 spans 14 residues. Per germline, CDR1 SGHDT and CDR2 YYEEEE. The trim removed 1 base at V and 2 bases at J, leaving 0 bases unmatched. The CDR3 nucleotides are TGTGCCAGCAGCTTGACAGGGGGCAATCAGCCCCAGCATTTT. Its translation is CASSLTGGNQPQHF. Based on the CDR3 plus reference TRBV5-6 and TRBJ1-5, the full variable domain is DAGVTQSPTHLIKTRGQQVTLRCSPKSGHDTVSWYQQALGQGPQFIFQYYEEEERQRGNFPDRFSGHQFPNYSSELNVNALLLGDSALYLCASSLTGGNQPQHFGDGTRLSIL.

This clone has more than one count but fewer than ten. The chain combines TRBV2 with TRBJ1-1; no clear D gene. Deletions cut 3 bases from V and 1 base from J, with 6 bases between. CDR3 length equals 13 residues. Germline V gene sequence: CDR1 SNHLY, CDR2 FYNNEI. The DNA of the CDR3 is TGTGCCAGCAGTGAGGGGAGGAACACTGAAGCTTTCTTT. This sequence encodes CASSEGRNTEAFF.

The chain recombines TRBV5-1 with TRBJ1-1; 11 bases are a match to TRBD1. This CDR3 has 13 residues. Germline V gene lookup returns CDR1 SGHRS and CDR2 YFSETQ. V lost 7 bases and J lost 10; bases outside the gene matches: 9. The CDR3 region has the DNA TGCGCCAGCGGCCGGGACAGGGGGTTGGTAGCTTTCTTT. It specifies CASGRDRGLVAFF.

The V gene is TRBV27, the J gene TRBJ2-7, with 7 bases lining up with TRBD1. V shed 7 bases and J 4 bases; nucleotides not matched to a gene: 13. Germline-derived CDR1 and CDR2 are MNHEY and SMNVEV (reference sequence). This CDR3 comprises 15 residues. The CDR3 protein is CASIKKGQVGYEQYF. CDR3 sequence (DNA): TGTGCCAGCATCAAAAAAGGACAGGTGGGATACGAGCAGTACTTC.

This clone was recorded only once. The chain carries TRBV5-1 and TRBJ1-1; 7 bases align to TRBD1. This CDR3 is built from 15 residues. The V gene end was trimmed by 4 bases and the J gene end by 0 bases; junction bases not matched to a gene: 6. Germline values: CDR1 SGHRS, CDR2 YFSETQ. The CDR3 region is CASSPDRVLNTEAFF. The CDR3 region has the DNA TGCGCCAGCAGCCCTGACAGGGTCCTGAACACTGAAGCTTTCTTT.

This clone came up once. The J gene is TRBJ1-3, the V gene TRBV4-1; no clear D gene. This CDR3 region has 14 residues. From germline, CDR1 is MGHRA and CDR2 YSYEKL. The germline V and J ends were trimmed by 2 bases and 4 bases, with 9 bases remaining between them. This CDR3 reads CASSQQREGNTIYF. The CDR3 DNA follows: TGCGCCAGCAGCCAACAACGCGAAGGAAACACCATATATTTT.

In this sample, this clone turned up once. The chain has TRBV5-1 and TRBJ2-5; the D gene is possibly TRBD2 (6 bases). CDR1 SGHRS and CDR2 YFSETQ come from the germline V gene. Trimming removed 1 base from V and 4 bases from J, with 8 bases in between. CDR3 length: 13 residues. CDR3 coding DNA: TGCGCCAGCAGCTTGTGGGGAGGAGAGACCCAGTACTTC. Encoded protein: CASSLWGGETQYF.

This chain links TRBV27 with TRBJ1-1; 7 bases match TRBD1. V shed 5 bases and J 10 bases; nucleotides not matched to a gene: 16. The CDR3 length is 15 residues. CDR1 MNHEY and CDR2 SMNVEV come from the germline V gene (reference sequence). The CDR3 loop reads CASSPWTGIHVGAFF. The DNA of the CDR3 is TGTGCCAGCAGTCCTTGGACAGGAATTCATGTGGGAGCTTTCTTT.

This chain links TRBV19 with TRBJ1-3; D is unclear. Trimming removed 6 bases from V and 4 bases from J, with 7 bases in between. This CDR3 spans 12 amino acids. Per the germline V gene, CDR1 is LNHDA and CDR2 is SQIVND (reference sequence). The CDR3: CASSPGGNTIYF. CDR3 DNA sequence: TGTGCCAGTAGCCCAGGAGGAAACACCATATATTTT.

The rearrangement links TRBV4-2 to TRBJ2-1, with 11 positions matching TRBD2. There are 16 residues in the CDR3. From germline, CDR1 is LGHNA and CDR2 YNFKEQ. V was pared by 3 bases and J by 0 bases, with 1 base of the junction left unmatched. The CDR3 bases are TGTGCCAGCAGCCAGGGACTAGCGGACTCCTACAATGAGCAGTTCTTC. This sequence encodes CASSQGLADSYNEQFF.

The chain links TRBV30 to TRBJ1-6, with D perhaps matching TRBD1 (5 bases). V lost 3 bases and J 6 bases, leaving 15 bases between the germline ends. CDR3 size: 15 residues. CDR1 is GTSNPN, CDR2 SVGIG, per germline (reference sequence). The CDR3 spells CAWSALRGGNSPLHF. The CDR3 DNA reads TGTGCCTGGAGCGCCCTACGGGGGGGTAATTCACCCCTCCACTTT.

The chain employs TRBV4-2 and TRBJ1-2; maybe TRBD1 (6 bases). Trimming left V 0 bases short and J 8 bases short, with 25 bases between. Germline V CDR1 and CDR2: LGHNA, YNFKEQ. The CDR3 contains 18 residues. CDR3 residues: CASSQEQSPGAFWRGYTF. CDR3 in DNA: TGTGCCAGCAGCCAAGAACAATCCCCAGGGGCCTTTTGGAGGGGCTACACCTTC.

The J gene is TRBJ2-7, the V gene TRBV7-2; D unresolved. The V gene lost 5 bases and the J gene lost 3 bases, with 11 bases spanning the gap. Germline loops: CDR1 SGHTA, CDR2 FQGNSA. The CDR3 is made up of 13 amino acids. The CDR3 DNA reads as TGTGCCAGCAGCACAAGCGCACACTACGAGCAGTACTTC. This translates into CASSTSAHYEQYF.

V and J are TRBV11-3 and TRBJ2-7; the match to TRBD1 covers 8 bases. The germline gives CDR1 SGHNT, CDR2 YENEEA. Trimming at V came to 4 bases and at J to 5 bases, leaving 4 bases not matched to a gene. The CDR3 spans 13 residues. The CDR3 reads CASSSQGANEQYF. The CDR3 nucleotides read TGTGCCAGCAGCTCCCAGGGGGCCAACGAGCAGTACTTC.

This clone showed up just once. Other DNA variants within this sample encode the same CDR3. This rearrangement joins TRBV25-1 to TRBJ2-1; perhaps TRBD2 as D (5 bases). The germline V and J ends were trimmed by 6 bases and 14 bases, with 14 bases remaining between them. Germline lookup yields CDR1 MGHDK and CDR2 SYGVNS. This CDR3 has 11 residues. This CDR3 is CASSGETREFF. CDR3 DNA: TGTGCCAGCAGCGGGGAGACGAGGGAGTTCTTC.

The CDR3 region is CASSSTGMSWTDTQYF. The CDR3 bases are TGTGCCAGCAGCTCGACAGGGATGTCTTGGACAGATACGCAGTATTTT. The chain is built from TRBV5-8 and TRBJ2-3, with 7 bases that match TRBD1. The CDR3 covers 16 residues. V was pared by 3 bases and J by 3 bases, with 10 bases of the junction left unmatched. Germline values: CDR1 SGHTS, CDR2 YDEGEE. Full variable domain (rest looked up from reference TRBV5-8 and TRBJ2-3): EAGVTQSPTHLIKTRGQQATLRCSPISGHTSVYWYQQALGLGLQFLLWYDEGEERNRGNFPPRFSGRQFPNYSSELNVNALELEDSALYLCASSSTGMSWTDTQYFGPGTRLTVL.